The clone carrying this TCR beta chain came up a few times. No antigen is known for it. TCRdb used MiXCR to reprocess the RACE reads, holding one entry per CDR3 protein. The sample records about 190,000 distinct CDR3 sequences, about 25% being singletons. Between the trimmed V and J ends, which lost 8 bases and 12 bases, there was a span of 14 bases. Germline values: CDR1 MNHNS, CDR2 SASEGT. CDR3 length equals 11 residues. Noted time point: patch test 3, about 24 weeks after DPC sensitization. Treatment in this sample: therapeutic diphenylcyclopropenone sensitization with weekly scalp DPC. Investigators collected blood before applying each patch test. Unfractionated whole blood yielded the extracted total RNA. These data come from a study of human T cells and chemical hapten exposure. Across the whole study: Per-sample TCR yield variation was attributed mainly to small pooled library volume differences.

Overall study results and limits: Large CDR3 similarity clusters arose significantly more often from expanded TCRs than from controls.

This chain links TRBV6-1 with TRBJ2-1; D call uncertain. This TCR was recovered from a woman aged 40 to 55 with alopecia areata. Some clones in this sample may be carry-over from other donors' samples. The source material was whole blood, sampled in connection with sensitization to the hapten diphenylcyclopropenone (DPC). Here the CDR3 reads CASLAGPRQFF. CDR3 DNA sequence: TGTGCCAGCCTCGCCGGGCCCCGGCAGTTCTTC.